The following is a T cell receptor (beta chain) sequence with its context. Antigen: not known. The sample is drawn from a study of shared clonotypes between healthy human individuals. Study-level points and caveats: It was observed that approximately 5% of naive CD4 clonotypes were shared across several donors.

V was cut by 10 bases and J by 5 bases, with 20 bases left in between. Germline CDR1 reads MDHEN; CDR2 reads SYDVKM. CDR3 length: 14 amino acids. Generated by immunoSEQ multiplex PCR, the TCRdb table keeps only in-frame clones and is missing some. The repertoire holds over a million clones, with more than 65% as singletons. Input material: memory CD4+ T cells sorted from blood. Subset described: CD45RA-negative fraction. The gene calls are TRBV28 and TRBJ1-2, with a possible D match to TRBD1 (5 bases). The clonotype was recovered from a man in his late teens or twenties in good health. The DNA for the CDR3 is TGTGCCACGGGGAGGGGCGACAGCAAATATGGCTACACCTTC. This codes for CATGRGDSKYGYTF.